These 27 T cell receptor beta chains came from one sample sequenced in a study of shared clonotypes between healthy human individuals. TCRdb's table, derived via immunoSEQ multiplex PCR, lists solely in-frame clones and lacks some. The data contain some 650,000 clones, about 96% of them singletons. Sequenced material: naive CD4+ T cells sorted from blood. Stated subset: CD45RA+ positively selected. Receptor source: a woman between 25 and 40 years old in good health.

The chain employs TRBV2 and TRBJ1-2; no clear D gene. This CDR3 has 11 amino acids. V lost 8 bases, J lost 5 bases, and 9 bases lay in between. The germline CDR1 and CDR2 sequences are SNHLY and FYNNEI. In DNA, the CDR3 is TGTGCCAGCTCGATGGGATATGGCTACACCTTC. Encoded protein: CASSMGYGYTF.

The rearrangement joins TRBV6-5 to TRBJ2-7; D perhaps matches TRBD1 (5 bases). The V gene's germline CDR1 is MNHEY and CDR2 SVGAGI. V was shortened by 6 bases and J by 3 bases, with 12 bases between the two germline ends. The CDR3 length is 13 residues. The CDR3 DNA follows: TGTGCCAGCAGCCGCAAAGGGGACTACGAGCAGTACTTC. This sequence encodes CASSRKGDYEQYF.

The CDR3 loop is CASSIVGVTEKLFF. The CDR3 DNA follows: TGTGCCAGTAGTATAGTGGGGGTTACTGAAAAACTGTTTTTT. The rearrangement uses TRBV19 and TRBJ1-4; the D gene is possibly TRBD1 (5 bases). This CDR3 is 14 amino acids long. CDR1 and CDR2 (germline): LNHDA, SQIVND (reference sequence). With 1 base removed from V and 7 bases from J, the gap between germline ends came to 10 bases.

The chain couples TRBV19 to TRBJ2-1; maybe TRBD2 (5 bases). Trimming stripped 3 bases from V and 8 bases from J, with 17 bases between. The CDR3 contains 15 residues. Per the germline V gene, CDR1 is LNHDA and CDR2 is SQIVND (reference sequence). The CDR3 region is CASSIGGSRQDEQFF. The CDR3 DNA follows: TGTGCCAGTAGTATTGGAGGATCTCGGCAGGATGAGCAGTTCTTC. Filled out from reference TRBV19 and TRBJ2-1, the complete variable domain reads DGGITQSPKYLFRKEGQNVTLSCEQNLNHDAMYWYRQDPGQGLRLIYYSQIVNDFQKGDIAEGYSVSREKKESFPLTVTSAQKNPTAFYLCASSIGGSRQDEQFFGPGTRLTVL.

The rearrangement links TRBV9 to TRBJ2-2; D not resolved. The CDR3 contains 17 residues. The germline gives CDR1 SGDLS, CDR2 YYNGEE. Trimming shortened V by 0 bases and J by 0 bases, and 12 bases separated the two germline ends. The CDR3 loop is CASSVAGSRSNTGELFF. For the CDR3, the DNA is TGTGCCAGCAGCGTAGCGGGCTCCCGATCGAACACCGGGGAGCTGTTTTTT.

This clone was found once. This chain joins TRBV18 and TRBJ2-6; D uncertain. CDR1 and CDR2 from the germline V gene are KGHSH and LQKENI. The CDR3 contains 17 residues. V lost 4 bases and J 0 bases, leaving 13 bases between the germline ends. CDR3 residues: CASSLRTAGSGANVLTF. In DNA, the CDR3 is TGTGCCAGCTCACTTCGGACGGCCGGCTCTGGGGCCAACGTCCTGACTTTC.

The chain couples TRBV5-1 to TRBJ1-3, with 10 positions matching TRBD1. The CDR3 runs 16 residues. With 0 bases clipped from V and 1 base from J, the junction kept 1 base outside the gene matches. Germline assignment: CDR1 SGHRS and CDR2 YFSETQ. CDR3 in DNA: TGCGCCAGCAGCTTGGAGGGACAGGGGTCTGGAAACACCATATATTTT. Protein: CASSLEGQGSGNTIYF.

This clone showed up just once. The J gene is TRBJ2-7, the V gene TRBV11-2, with 14 positions matching TRBD2. In germline, CDR1 is SGHAT, CDR2 FQNNGV. The CDR3 loop spans 17 amino acids. After removal of 6 bases from V and 4 bases from J, the junction contained 11 bases not matched to a gene. The CDR3 region is CASRRQPGTSGSYEQYF. CDR3 bases: TGTGCCAGCAGGCGTCAACCCGGGACTAGCGGGAGTTACGAGCAGTACTTC.

Concerning this clone: Other DNA sequences from this sample encode an identical CDR3 as well. The J gene is TRBJ1-2, the V gene TRBV19; D ambiguous. This CDR3 comprises 14 residues. V gave up 3 bases and J gave up 2 bases, with 10 bases separating them. Germline V CDR1 and CDR2: LNHDA, SQIVND (reference sequence). CDR3 in amino acids: CASSIGPINYGYTF. The CDR3 DNA reads TGTGCCAGTAGTATTGGACCGATAAACTATGGCTACACCTTC.

The chain carries TRBV2 and TRBJ1-3; D perhaps matches TRBD1 (6 bases). The V end was cut by 6 bases, the J end by 0 bases, with 12 bases between. Germline V CDR1 and CDR2: SNHLY, FYNNEI. This CDR3 contains 15 residues. CDR3 amino acids: CASRFQGLSGNTIYF. In DNA, the CDR3 is TGTGCCAGCAGGTTTCAGGGGCTCTCTGGAAACACCATATATTTT. The full variable domain, with the rest looked up from reference TRBV2 and TRBJ1-3, is EPEVTQTPSHQVTQMGQEVILRCVPISNHLYFYWYRQILGQKVEFLVSFYNNEISEKSEIFDDQFSVERPDGSNFTLKIRSTKLEDSAMYFCASRFQGLSGNTIYFGEGSWLTVV.

In the case of this clone: The identical CDR3 is also encoded by other nucleotide sequences in the sample. The gene calls are TRBV5-4 and TRBJ1-5; D is ambiguous. Germline V gene data show CDR1 as SGHNT and CDR2 as YYREEE (reference sequence). CDR3 length equals 13 residues. The V end lost 4 bases, the J end lost 0 bases, and 5 bases lay between the germline ends. The CDR3 is CASSLDSNQPQHF. The CDR3 DNA sequence: TGTGCCAGCAGCCTGGATAGCAATCAGCCCCAGCATTTT.

This chain links TRBV18 with TRBJ1-3; D gene ambiguous. CDR1 is KGHSH and CDR2 is LQKENI in the germline V gene. Trimming cost V 3 bases and J 7 bases, with 13 bases left between them. The CDR3 totals 14 residues. The CDR3 loop is CASSPDGALNTIYF. CDR3 DNA sequence: TGTGCCAGCTCACCCGACGGAGCCCTTAACACCATATATTTT.

The J gene is TRBJ2-3, the V gene TRBV5-1, with a tentative D call TRBD2 (6 bases). V lost 8 bases to trimming and J lost 0 bases, with 22 bases between them. Germline V gene sequence: CDR1 SGHRS, CDR2 YFSETQ. CDR3 size: 17 residues. CDR3 region: CASKEGIWDVSTDTQYF. The CDR3 DNA sequence: TGCGCCAGTAAGGAGGGTATATGGGACGTTAGCACAGATACGCAGTATTTT. Using reference TRBV5-1 and TRBJ2-3 for the parts outside the CDR3, the full variable domain is KAGVTQTPRYLIKTRGQQVTLSCSPISGHRSVSWYQQTPGQGLQFLFEYFSETQRNKGNFPGRFSGRQFSNSRSEMNVSTLELGDSALYLCASKEGIWDVSTDTQYFGPGTRLTVL.

The chain employs TRBV28 and TRBJ2-3; TRBD2 is a possible D gene (6 bases). Trimming removed 4 bases at V and 2 bases at J, with 16 bases between. The CDR3 totals 16 residues. Germline V CDR1 and CDR2: MDHEN, SYDVKM. DNA of the CDR3: TGTGCCAGCAGTTCCAACCCTGGGGGACTCACAGATACGCAGTATTTT. This sequence encodes CASSSNPGGLTDTQYF.

V usage is TRBV5-1 and J usage is TRBJ2-3, with a tentative D call TRBD2 (7 bases). V was cut by 4 bases and J by 0 bases, with 12 bases left in between. The germline V gene encodes CDR1 SGHRS and CDR2 YFSETQ. The CDR3 extends over 15 amino acids. The CDR3 sequence: CASSRGATSTDTQYF. CDR3 in DNA: TGCGCCAGCAGCCGGGGGGCGACGAGCACAGATACGCAGTATTTT.

The V call is TRBV18, the J call TRBJ2-5; no firm D call. V was cut by 3 bases and J by 3 bases, with 5 bases left in between. In germline, CDR1 is KGHSH, CDR2 LQKENI. This CDR3 has 12 amino acids. CDR3 nucleotide sequence: TGTGCCAGCTCACCCCTAAAAGAGACCCAGTACTTC. It specifies CASSPLKETQYF.

CDR3 bases: TGTGCCAGTAGTATCGACCGCGTCGAGACCCAGTACTTC. It codes for CASSIDRVETQYF. The rearrangement uses TRBV19 and TRBJ2-5, with D unclear. CDR1 and CDR2 (germline): LNHDA, SQIVND (reference sequence). This CDR3 spans 13 amino acids. V was trimmed by 3 bases and J by 5 bases, leaving 10 bases between them.

The rearrangement joins TRBV7-2 to TRBJ2-3; D uncertain. The CDR3 length is 14 residues. V was clipped by 3 bases and J by 2 bases, with 9 bases between them. The germline V gene encodes CDR1 SGHTA and CDR2 FQGNSA. The CDR3 DNA sequence: TGTGCCAGCAGCTTCCGGCTGTCCACAGATACGCAGTATTTT. It specifies CASSFRLSTDTQYF.

J is TRBJ2-1 and V is TRBV12-5; D remains ambiguous. In germline, CDR1 is LGHNT, CDR2 FRNRAP. The CDR3 length is 13 residues. Trimming pared 5 bases from V and 10 bases from J, leaving 15 bases between. The CDR3 DNA sequence: TGTGCTAGTGGTCCCTACTTGGGCGGAGAGCAGTTCTTC. Translated, it gives CASGPYLGGEQFF.

The chain recombines TRBV6-6 with TRBJ2-3; D is uncertain. Trimming removed 2 bases at V and 0 bases at J, with 6 bases between. Germline CDR1 MNHNY, CDR2 SVGAGI (reference sequence). This CDR3 spans 14 amino acids. The CDR3 protein is CASSYGRSTDTQYF. CDR3 bases: TGTGCCAGCAGTTACGGCAGGAGCACAGATACGCAGTATTTT.

The chain combines TRBV7-2 with TRBJ1-1; D may be TRBD1 (5 bases). The V end lost 6 bases, the J end lost 5 bases, and 19 bases lay between the germline ends. The CDR3 spans 15 residues. Germline CDR1 reads SGHTA; CDR2 reads FQGNSA. In nucleotides, the CDR3 is TGTGCCAGCAGTCCCGGGGGATTCGGACGGACTGAAGCTTTCTTT. It translates to CASSPGGFGRTEAFF.

The J gene is TRBJ2-1, the V gene TRBV7-2; 12 positions match TRBD2. CDR1 and CDR2 (germline): SGHTA, FQGNSA. Trimming cost V 4 bases and J 7 bases; bases outside gene matches: 5. The CDR3 totals 15 residues. This chain's CDR3 is CASSWTSGAGNEQFF. CDR3 sequence (DNA): TGTGCCAGCAGCTGGACTAGCGGGGCCGGAAATGAGCAGTTCTTC. Supplemented by reference TRBV7-2 and TRBJ2-1, the full variable domain reads GAGVSQSPSNKVTEKGKDVELRCDPISGHTALYWYRQSLGQGLEFLIYFQGNSAPDKSGLPSDRFSAERTGGSVSTLTIQRTQQEDSAVYLCASSWTSGAGNEQFFGPGTRLTVL.

V is TRBV6-5 and J is TRBJ2-5; 10 bases are a match to TRBD2. The J call may be wrong; the DNA end is better matched by TRBJ2-7. CDR1 is MNHEY, CDR2 SVGAGI, per germline. The CDR3 length is 16 residues. The CDR3, as DNA: TGTGCCAGCAGTTACTGGGCTAGCGGGAGTCTCTACGAGCAGTACTTC. It yields the protein CASSYWASGSLYEQYF.

The chain links TRBV29-1 to TRBJ1-3; TRBD1 matches 10 bases. With 5 bases clipped from V and 1 base from J, the junction kept 8 bases outside the gene matches. The germline V gene encodes CDR1 SQVTM and CDR2 ANQGSEA. The CDR3 sequence is 16 residues long. CDR3 coding DNA: TGCAGCGTTCTCTCCCGGGGACAGGGGTCTGGAAACACCATATATTTT. Translated, it gives CSVLSRGQGSGNTIYF.

V gene TRBV10-3 combines with J gene TRBJ2-7; possibly TRBD2 for D (6 bases). This CDR3 region has 16 residues. Per the germline V gene, CDR1 is ENHRY and CDR2 is SYGVKD. Trimming removed 3 bases at V and 0 bases at J, with 15 bases between. Written as DNA, the CDR3 is TGTGCCATCAGTGACTCCGGGACTGCAAGCTCCTACGAGCAGTACTTC. Protein: CAISDSGTASSYEQYF.

Notes on this clone: Other DNA variants within this sample encode the same CDR3. This chain links TRBV28 with TRBJ2-7; D remains ambiguous. CDR1 MDHEN and CDR2 SYDVKM come from the germline V gene. V gave up 3 bases and J gave up 1 base, with 10 bases separating them. CDR3 size: 14 residues. This CDR3 reads CASSLPSLSYEQYF. In DNA form, the CDR3 reads TGTGCCAGCAGTTTGCCCAGCTTGTCCTACGAGCAGTACTTC. Supplemented by reference TRBV28 and TRBJ2-7, the full variable domain reads DVKVTQSSRYLVKRTGEKVFLECVQDMDHENMFWYRQDPGLGLRLIYFSYDVKMKEKGDIPEGYSVSREKKERFSLILESASTNQTSMYLCASSLPSLSYEQYFGPGTRLTVT.

The chain carries TRBV25-1 and TRBJ1-1, with D maybe TRBD1 (6 bases). V lost 5 bases, J lost 1 base, and 17 bases lay in between. There are 16 residues in the CDR3. Per germline, CDR1 MGHDK and CDR2 SYGVNS. The DNA of the CDR3 is TGTGCCAGCAGTCCCCGGGGACGCAGGGGGAACACTGAAGCTTTCTTT. Translation gives CASSPRGRRGNTEAFF.